Given below is one T cell receptor beta chain in context. What it binds is unknown. This sample is drawn from a study of cytomegalovirus exposure and HLA in healthy donors. Generated by immunoSEQ multiplex PCR, the TCRdb table keeps only in-frame clones and is missing some. Of about 120,000 clones in the sample, 70% to 90% were seen once. Study-level results: A classifier reportedly called cytomegalovirus status with high sensitivity and specificity. According to a subsequent analysis, TCR clusters identified in the first cohort showed a tendency to co-occur across the roughly 110 validation repertoires.

Material for sequencing was PBMCs. This receptor was taken from a man younger than 35 in good health and CMV-seronegative.

CDR3 bases: TGTGCCAGCAGCTTATTAGCGGGGGCGCATAGCAATCAGCCCCAGCATTTT. Protein sequence: CASSLLAGAHSNQPQHF. The V call is TRBV5-6, the J call TRBJ1-5; TRBD1 might be the D (6 bases). Germline assignment: CDR1 SGHDT and CDR2 YYEEEE. The CDR3 covers 17 residues. V lost 2 bases, J lost 0 bases, and 15 bases lay in between.